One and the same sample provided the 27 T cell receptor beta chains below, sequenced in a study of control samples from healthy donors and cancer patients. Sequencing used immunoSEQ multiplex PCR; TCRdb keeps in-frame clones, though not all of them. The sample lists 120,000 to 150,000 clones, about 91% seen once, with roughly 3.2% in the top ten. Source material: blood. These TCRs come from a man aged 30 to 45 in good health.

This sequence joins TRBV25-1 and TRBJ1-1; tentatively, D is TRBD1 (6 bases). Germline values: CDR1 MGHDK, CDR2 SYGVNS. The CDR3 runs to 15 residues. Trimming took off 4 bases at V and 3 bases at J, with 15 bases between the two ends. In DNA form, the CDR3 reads TGTGCCAGCAGTGCTAGGCAGGGGTGGGACACTGAAGCTTTCTTT. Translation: CASSARQGWDTEAFF. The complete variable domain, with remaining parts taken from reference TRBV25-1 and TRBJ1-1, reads EADIYQTPRYLVIGTGKKITLECSQTMGHDKMYWYQQDPGMELHLIHYSYGVNSTEKGDLSSESTVSRIRTEHFPLTLESARPSHTSQYLCASSARQGWDTEAFFGQGTRLTVV.

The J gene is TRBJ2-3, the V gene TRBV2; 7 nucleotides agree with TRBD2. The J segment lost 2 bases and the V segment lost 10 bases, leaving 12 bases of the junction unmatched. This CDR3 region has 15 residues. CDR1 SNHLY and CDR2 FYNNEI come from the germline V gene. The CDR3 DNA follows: TGTGCCACTGGTAAAAGCGGGGTAATCACAGATACGCAGTATTTT. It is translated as CATGKSGVITDTQYF.

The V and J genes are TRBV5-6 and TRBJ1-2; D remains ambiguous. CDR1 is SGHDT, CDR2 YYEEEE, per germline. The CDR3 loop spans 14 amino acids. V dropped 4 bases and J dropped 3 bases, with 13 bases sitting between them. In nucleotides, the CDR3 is TGTGCCAGCAGCGTCGCCCCACAAGACTATGGCTACACCTTC. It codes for CASSVAPQDYGYTF.

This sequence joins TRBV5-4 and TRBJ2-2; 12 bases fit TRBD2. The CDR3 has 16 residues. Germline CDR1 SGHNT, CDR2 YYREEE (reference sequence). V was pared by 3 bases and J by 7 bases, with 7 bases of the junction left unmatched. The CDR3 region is CASSSLAGGVIGELFF. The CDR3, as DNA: TGTGCCAGCAGCTCCCTAGCGGGGGGGGTCATCGGGGAGCTGTTTTTT.

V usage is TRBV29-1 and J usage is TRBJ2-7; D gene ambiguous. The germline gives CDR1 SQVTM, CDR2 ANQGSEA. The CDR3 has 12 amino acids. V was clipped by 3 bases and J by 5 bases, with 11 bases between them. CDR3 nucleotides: TGCAGCGTTGATTGGGGTGGGGACGAGCAGTACTTC. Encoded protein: CSVDWGGDEQYF.

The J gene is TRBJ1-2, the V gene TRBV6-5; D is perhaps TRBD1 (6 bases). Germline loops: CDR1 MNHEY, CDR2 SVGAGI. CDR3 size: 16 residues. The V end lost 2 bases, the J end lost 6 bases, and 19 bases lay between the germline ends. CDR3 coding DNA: TGTGCCAGCAGTTACGAGACAGGTGGTCTGTTAAATGGCTACACCTTC. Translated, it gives CASSYETGGLLNGYTF.

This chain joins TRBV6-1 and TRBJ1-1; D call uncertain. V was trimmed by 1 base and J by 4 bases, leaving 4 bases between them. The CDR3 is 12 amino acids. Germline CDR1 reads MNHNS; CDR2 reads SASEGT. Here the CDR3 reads CASSEGFTEAFF. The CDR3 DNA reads TGTGCCAGCAGTGAAGGGTTCACTGAAGCTTTCTTT.

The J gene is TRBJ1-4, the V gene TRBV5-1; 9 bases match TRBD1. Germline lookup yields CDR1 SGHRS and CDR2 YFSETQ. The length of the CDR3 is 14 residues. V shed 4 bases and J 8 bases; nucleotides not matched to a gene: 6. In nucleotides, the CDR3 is TGCGCCAGCAGCGTCGGACAGGGGCGCGAAAAACTGTTTTTT. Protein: CASSVGQGREKLFF.

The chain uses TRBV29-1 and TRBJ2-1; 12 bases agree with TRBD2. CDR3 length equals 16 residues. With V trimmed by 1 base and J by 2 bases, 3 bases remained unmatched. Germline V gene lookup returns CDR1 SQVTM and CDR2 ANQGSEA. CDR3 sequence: CSVEGPSGGAYNEQFF. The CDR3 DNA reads TGCAGCGTTGAAGGGCCTAGCGGGGGGGCCTACAATGAGCAGTTCTTC.

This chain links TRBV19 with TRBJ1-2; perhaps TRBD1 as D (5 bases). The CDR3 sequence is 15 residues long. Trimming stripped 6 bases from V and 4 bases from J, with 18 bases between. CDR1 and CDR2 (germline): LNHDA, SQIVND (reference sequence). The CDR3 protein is CASRARDGQFYGYTF. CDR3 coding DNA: TGTGCCAGTAGGGCCCGGGACGGCCAGTTCTATGGCTACACCTTC.

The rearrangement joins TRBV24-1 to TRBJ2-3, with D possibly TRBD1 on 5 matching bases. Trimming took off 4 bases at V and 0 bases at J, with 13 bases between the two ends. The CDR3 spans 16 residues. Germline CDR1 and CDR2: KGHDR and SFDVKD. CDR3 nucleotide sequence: TGTGCCACCAGTGAAAATAAGGGGATTAGCACAGATACGCAGTATTTT. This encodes CATSENKGISTDTQYF.

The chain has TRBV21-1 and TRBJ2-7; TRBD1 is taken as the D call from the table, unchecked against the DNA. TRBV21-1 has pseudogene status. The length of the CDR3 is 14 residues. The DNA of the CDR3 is TGTGCCAGCAGCAAAGATAACCAGACCTACGAGCAGTACTTC. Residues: CASSKDNQTYEQYF.

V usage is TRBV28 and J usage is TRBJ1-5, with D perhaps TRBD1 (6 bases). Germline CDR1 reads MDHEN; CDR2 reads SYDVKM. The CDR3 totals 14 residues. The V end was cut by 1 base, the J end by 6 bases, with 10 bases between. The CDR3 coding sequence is TGTGCCAGCAGTTTATTAGGGGGAAGTCAGCCCCAGCATTTT. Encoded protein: CASSLLGGSQPQHF. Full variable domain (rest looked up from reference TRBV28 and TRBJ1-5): DVKVTQSSRYLVKRTGEKVFLECVQDMDHENMFWYRQDPGLGLRLIYFSYDVKMKEKGDIPEGYSVSREKKERFSLILESASTNQTSMYLCASSLLGGSQPQHFGDGTRLSIL.

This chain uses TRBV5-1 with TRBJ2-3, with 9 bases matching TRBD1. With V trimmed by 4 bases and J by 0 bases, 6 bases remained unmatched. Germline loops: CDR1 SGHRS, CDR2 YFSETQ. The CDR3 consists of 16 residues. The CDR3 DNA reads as TGCGCCAGCAGCCCGGGGGACAGGGCAAGCACAGATACGCAGTATTTT. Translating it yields CASSPGDRASTDTQYF.

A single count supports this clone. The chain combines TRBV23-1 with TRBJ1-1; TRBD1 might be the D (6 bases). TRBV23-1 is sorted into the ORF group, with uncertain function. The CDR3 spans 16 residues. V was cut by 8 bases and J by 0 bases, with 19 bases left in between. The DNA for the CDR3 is TGCGCCAGCCCCCCCCACCGGGACAACATGAACACTGAAGCTTTCTTT. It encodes CASPPHRDNMNTEAFF.

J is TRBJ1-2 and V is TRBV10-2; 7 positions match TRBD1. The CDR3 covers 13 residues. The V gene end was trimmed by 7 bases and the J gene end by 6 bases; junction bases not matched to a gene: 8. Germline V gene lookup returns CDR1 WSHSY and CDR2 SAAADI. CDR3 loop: CASTWDRGNGYTF. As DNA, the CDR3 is TGCGCCAGCACCTGGGACAGAGGAAATGGCTACACCTTC.

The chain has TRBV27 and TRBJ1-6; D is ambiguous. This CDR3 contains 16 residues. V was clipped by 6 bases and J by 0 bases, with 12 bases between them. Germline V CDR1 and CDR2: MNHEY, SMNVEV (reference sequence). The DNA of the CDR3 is TGTGCCAGCAGCCCCGCTTGGGGCTCCTATAATTCACCCCTCCACTTT. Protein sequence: CASSPAWGSYNSPLHF.

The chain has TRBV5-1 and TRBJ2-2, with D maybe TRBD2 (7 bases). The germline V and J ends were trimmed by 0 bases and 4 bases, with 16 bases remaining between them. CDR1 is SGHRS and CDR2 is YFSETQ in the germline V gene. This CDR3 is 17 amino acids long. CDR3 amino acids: CASSLAVGGRGTGELFF. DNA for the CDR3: TGCGCCAGCAGCTTGGCAGTCGGGGGGCGGGGCACCGGGGAGCTGTTTTTT.

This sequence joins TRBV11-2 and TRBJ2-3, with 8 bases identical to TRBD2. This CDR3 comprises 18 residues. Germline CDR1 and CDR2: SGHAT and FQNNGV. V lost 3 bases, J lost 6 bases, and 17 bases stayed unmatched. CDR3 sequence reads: CASSFGGALLQVTDTQYF. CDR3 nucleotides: TGTGCCAGCAGCTTCGGGGGGGCGCTACTCCAAGTTACGGATACGCAGTATTTT. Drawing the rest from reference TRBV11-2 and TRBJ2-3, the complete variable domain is EAGVAQSPRYKIIEKRQSVAFWCNPISGHATLYWYQQILGQGPKLLIQFQNNGVVDDSQLPKDRFSAERLKGVDSTLKIQPAKLEDSAVYLCASSFGGALLQVTDTQYFGPGTRLTVL.

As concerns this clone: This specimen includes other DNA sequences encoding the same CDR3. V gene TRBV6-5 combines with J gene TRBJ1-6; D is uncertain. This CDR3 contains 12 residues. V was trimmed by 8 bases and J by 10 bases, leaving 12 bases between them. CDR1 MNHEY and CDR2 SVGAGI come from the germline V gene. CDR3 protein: CASSRGGSPLHF. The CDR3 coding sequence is TGTGCCAGCTCGCGGGGTGGCTCACCCCTCCACTTT.

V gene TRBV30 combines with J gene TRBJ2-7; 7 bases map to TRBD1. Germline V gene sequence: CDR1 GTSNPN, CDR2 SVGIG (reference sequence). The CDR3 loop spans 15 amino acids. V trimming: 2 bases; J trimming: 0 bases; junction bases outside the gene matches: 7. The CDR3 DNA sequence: TGTGCCTGGAGTAACCAGGGGGTAGGCTCCTACGAGCAGTACTTC. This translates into CAWSNQGVGSYEQYF.

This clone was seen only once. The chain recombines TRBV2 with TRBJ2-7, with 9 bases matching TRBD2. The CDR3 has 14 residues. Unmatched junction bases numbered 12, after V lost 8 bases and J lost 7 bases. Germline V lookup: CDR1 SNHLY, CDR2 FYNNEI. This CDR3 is CASGFGGGVFEQYF. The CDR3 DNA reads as TGTGCCAGCGGTTTTGGCGGGGGGGTATTTGAGCAGTACTTC.

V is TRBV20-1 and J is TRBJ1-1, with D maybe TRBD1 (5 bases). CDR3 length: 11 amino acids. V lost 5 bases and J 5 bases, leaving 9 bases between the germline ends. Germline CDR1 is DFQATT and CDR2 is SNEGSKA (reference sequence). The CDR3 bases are TGCAGTGCTCCACAGGATACTGAAGCTTTCTTT. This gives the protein CSAPQDTEAFF.

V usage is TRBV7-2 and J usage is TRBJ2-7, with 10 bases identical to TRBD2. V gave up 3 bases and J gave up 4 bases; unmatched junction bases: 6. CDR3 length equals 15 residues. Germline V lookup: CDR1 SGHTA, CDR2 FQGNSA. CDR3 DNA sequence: TGTGCCAGCAGCTTGCCGGGACTAGCGCTTTACGAGCAGTACTTC. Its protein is CASSLPGLALYEQYF.

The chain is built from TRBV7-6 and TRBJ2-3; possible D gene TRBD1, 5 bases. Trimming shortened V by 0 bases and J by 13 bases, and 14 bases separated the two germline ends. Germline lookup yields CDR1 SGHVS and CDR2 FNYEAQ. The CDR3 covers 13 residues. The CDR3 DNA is TGTGCCAGCAGCTTAGCGCGGAGAGACAGAGAGTATTTT. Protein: CASSLARRDREYF.

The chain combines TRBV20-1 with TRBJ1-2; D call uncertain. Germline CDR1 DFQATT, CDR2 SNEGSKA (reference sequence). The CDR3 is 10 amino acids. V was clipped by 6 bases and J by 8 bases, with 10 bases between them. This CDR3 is CSATDPGYTF. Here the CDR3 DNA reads TGCAGTGCCACGGACCCAGGCTACACCTTC.

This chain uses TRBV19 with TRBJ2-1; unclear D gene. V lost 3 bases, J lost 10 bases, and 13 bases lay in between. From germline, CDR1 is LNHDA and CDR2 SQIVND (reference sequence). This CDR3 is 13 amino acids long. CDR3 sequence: CASSMVALREQFF. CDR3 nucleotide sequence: TGTGCCAGTAGTATGGTAGCCCTCAGGGAGCAGTTCTTC.